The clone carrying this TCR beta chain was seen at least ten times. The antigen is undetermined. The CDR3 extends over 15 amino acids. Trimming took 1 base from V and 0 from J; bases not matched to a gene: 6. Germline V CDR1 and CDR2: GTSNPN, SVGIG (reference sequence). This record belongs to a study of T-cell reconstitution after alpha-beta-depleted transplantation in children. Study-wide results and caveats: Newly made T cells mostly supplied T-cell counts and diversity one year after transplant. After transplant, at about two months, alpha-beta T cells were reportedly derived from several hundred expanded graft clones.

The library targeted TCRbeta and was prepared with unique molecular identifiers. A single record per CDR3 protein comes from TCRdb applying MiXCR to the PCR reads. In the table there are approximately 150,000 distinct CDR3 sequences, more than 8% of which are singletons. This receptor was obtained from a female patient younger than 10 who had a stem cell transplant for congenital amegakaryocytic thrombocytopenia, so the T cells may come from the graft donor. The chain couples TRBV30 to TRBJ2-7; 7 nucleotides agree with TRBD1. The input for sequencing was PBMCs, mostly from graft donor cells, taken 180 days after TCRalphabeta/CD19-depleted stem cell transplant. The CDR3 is CAWSAGTDVSYEQYF. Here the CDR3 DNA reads TGTGCCTGGAGTGCCGGGACAGACGTCTCCTACGAGCAGTACTTC.